This T cell receptor beta chain was captured in a study of post-analysis software for immune sequencing data. Across the whole study: Included among the disease courses, which were recorded for the cohort, were relapsing-remitting, secondary progressive and progressive-relapsing multiple sclerosis.

CDR1 and CDR2 (germline): SQVTM, ANQGSEA. This CDR3 contains 14 residues. Overall study findings and caveats: Among five TRBV segments more frequent in patients than controls were TRBV5-6, TRBV5-1 and TRBV20-1.

As regards this clonotype: The target antigen is unknown.

Carried by the TCR beta cDNA libraries were unique molecular identifiers. Each CDR3 protein is one row after TCRdb ran MiXCR on the PCR reads. The sample consists of approximately 260,000 distinct CDR3 sequences, 36% of them appearing once. Input material: blood. The chain uses TRBV29-1 and TRBJ2-7; D perhaps matches TRBD2 (7 bases). The end of the DNA fits TRBJ2-5 better, so the J call may be wrong. This sequence was found in a girl under 18 with multiple sclerosis. CDR3 in amino acids: CSVTERDKGETQYF. Here the CDR3 DNA reads TGCAGCGTCACCGAGCGGGACAAAGGAGAGACCCAGTACTTC.